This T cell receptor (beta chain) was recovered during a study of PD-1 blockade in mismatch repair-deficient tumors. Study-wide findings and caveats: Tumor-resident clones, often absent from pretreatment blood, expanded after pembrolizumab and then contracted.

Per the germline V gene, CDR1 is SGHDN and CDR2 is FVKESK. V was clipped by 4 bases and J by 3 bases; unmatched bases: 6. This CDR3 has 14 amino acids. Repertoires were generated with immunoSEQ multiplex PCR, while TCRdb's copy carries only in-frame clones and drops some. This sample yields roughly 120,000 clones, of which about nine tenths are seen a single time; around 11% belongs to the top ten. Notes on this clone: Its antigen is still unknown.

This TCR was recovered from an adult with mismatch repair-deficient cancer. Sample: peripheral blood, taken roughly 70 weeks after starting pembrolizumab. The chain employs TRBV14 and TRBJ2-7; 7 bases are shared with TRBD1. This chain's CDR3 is CASSLSRQGYEQYF. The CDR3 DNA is TGTGCCAGCAGCCTATCACGACAGGGCTACGAGCAGTACTTC.